The present TCR beta chain was sequenced within a study of T-cell memory formation after mild COVID-19. V was cut by 0 bases and J by 2 bases, with 13 bases left in between. Germline V gene sequence: CDR1 DFQATT, CDR2 SNEGSKA (reference sequence). This CDR3 has 15 amino acids. About this clonotype itself: Its target is not known.

The 5'RACE method, run with constant-segment primers, produced TCR alpha and TCR beta cDNA libraries (carrying sample barcodes and UMIs). TCRdb fed the 5' RACE reads into MiXCR, producing one record per CDR3 protein. The table has 100,000 to 150,000 distinct CDR3 sequences, about 18% seen once; the top ten hold approximately 5.2%. Study results and caveats: Contracting CD8+ clones were enriched in EMRA, CD4+ mainly in CM and EM.

Specimen: PBMCs or a T cell subset sorted from them (not recorded which). The V call is TRBV20-1, the J call TRBJ2-5; TRBD1 is a possible D gene (5 bases). The sequence came from a man aged 18 to 30 who had mild COVID-19 (a few samples of this study predate the infection). Cell type and time point are not known. The CDR3 here is CSARDGRGGQETQYF. The DNA for the CDR3 is TGCAGTGCTAGAGATGGAAGGGGCGGACAAGAGACCCAGTACTTC.